This TCR beta chain was sequenced for a study of T cells in Graves' hyperthyroidism and ophthalmopathy. Trimming took 3 bases from V and 9 from J, leaving 12 bases between them. The CDR3 covers 12 residues. The germline V gene has CDR1 KGHSH and CDR2 LQKENI. Using RNA transcripts as the source, TCR beta CDR3 regions were amplified. HTBI primers were employed in a first-round RT-PCR of the TCR CDR3. MiXCR was run by TCRdb on the multiplex PCR reads, yielding one entry per CDR3 protein. The data hold more than 500,000 distinct CDR3 sequences, with 16% observed a single time. This clonotype was seen ten or more times.

Sequenced: blood. The chain recombines TRBV18 with TRBJ2-7; D unresolved. The clonotype comes from a woman younger than 45 with Graves' ophthalmopathy. CDR3 sequence: CASSPTGVPQYF. The DNA for the CDR3 is TGTGCCAGCTCACCGACTGGGGTGCCGCAGTACTTC. Based on the CDR3 plus reference TRBV18 and TRBJ2-7, the full variable domain is NAGVMQNPRHLVRRRGQEARLRCSPMKGHSHVYWYRQLPEEGLKFMVYLQKENIIDESGMPKERFSAEFPKEGPSILRIQQVVRGDSAAYFCASSPTGVPQYFGPGTRLTVT.